These 31 T cell receptor beta chains were sequenced from one sample in a study of memory CD4+ T cells and cytomegalovirus serostatus (dated by TCRdb to the late 2010s). A FACSAria II was used to sort memory CD4+ T cells, defined as single viable CD3+CD4+CD8-CD45RO+ cells. To prepare the library, the immunoSEQ multiplex PCR assay was applied. TCRdb retrieved this table from immuneACCESS and kept in-frame rearrangements only. Not all clones are present; in checked studies, unresolved V genes account for under half, and no reason is known for the remainder. Across this sample there are some 67,000 clones, with roughly three quarters seen only once. Roughly 4.4% of the sample is taken by the ten largest. What was sequenced was memory CD4+ T cells from blood. The receptors derive from an adult in good health and CMV-seropositive.

V usage is TRBV28 and J usage is TRBJ2-5, with D possibly being TRBD2 (5 bases). The germline CDR1 and CDR2 sequences are MDHEN and SYDVKM. CDR3 length: 16 residues. Trimming pared 4 bases from V and 3 bases from J, leaving 18 bases between. The CDR3: CASSSHLRTGKETQYF. CDR3 coding DNA: TGTGCCAGCAGTTCCCACCTACGGACTGGGAAAGAGACCCAGTACTTC.

J is TRBJ1-2 and V is TRBV27; no definite D call. V gave up 2 bases and J gave up 1 base, with 11 bases separating them. The CDR3 is 15 residues long. Germline V gene lookup returns CDR1 MNHEY and CDR2 SMNVEV (reference sequence). CDR3 coding DNA: TGTGCCAGCAGTTTAGAGGGATACTTTAACTATGGCTACACCTTC. It is translated as CASSLEGYFNYGYTF.

The chain uses TRBV28 and TRBJ2-3; 9 positions agree with TRBD2. With 5 bases clipped from V and 4 bases from J, the junction kept 7 bases outside the gene matches. The CDR3 length is 15 residues. Per germline, CDR1 MDHEN and CDR2 SYDVKM. This chain's CDR3 is CASSLTSGLADTQYF. The CDR3 DNA is TGTGCCAGCAGTCTTACTAGCGGGCTTGCAGATACGCAGTATTTT.

V is TRBV29-1 and J is TRBJ1-2, with D unclear. Germline CDR1 reads SQVTM; CDR2 reads ANQGSEA. The CDR3 runs 13 residues. Trimming shortened V by 3 bases and J by 8 bases, and 16 bases separated the two germline ends. The CDR3 region has the DNA TGCAGCGTTGATCCTTTACAAGGCATGGGCTACACCTTC. It encodes CSVDPLQGMGYTF. The full variable domain, its missing parts supplied by reference TRBV29-1 and TRBJ1-2, is SAVISQKPSRDICQRGTSLTIQCQVDSQVTMMFWYRQQPGQSLTLIATANQGSEATYESGFVIDKFPISRPNLTFSTLTVSNMSPEDSSIYLCSVDPLQGMGYTFGSGTRLTVV.

This chain uses TRBV7-2 with TRBJ2-7; no reliable D call. The CDR3 loop spans 12 amino acids. Germline V gene lookup returns CDR1 SGHTA and CDR2 FQGNSA. V was trimmed by 1 base and J by 6 bases, leaving 7 bases between them. Here the CDR3 reads CASSLVRSEQYF. The CDR3 nucleotides are TGTGCCAGCAGCTTAGTGAGGTCCGAGCAGTACTTC. The variable domain in full, completed from reference TRBV7-2 and TRBJ2-7, reads GAGVSQSPSNKVTEKGKDVELRCDPISGHTALYWYRQSLGQGLEFLIYFQGNSAPDKSGLPSDRFSAERTGGSVSTLTIQRTQQEDSAVYLCASSLVRSEQYFGPGTRLTVT.

The genes are TRBV11-2 and TRBJ2-2; perhaps TRBD1 as D (6 bases). Germline assignment: CDR1 SGHAT and CDR2 FQNNGV. The CDR3 runs 12 residues. Between the trimmed V and J ends, which lost 5 bases and 8 bases, there was a span of 9 bases. Here the CDR3 DNA reads TGTGCCAGCAGCGAACAGGGTGGGGAGCTGTTTTTT. It translates to CASSEQGGELFF. The full variable domain, in which reference TRBV11-2 and TRBJ2-2 provide the parts outside the CDR3, is EAGVAQSPRYKIIEKRQSVAFWCNPISGHATLYWYQQILGQGPKLLIQFQNNGVVDDSQLPKDRFSAERLKGVDSTLKIQPAKLEDSAVYLCASSEQGGELFFGEGSRLTVL.

The chain recombines TRBV5-1 with TRBJ2-3, with 12 nucleotides matching TRBD2. Germline V gene lookup returns CDR1 SGHRS and CDR2 YFSETQ. V gave up 4 bases and J gave up 6 bases; unmatched junction bases: 9. The CDR3 contains 16 residues. CDR3 nucleotide sequence: TGCGCCAGCAGCATCCAGACTAGCGGGGGCGGGGATACGCAGTATTTT. It codes for CASSIQTSGGGDTQYF.

The V call is TRBV6-4, the J call TRBJ1-3; no reliable D call. V lost 7 bases, J lost 0 bases, and 25 bases lay in between. Germline values: CDR1 MRHNA, CDR2 SNTAGT. The CDR3 runs to 19 residues. CDR3 sequence (DNA): TGTGCCAGCACCGCGGGGAGGCAGAGGGCTAAGACCTCTGGAAACACCATATATTTT. It is translated as CASTAGRQRAKTSGNTIYF.

The CDR3 sequence: CASSLGRGLITDSLAKNIQYF. The CDR3 coding sequence is TGTGCCAGCAGCTTAGGTCGGGGACTCATCACAGACTCCCTAGCCAAAAACATTCAGTACTTC. The V call is TRBV7-8, the J call TRBJ2-4, with D perhaps matching TRBD2 (6 bases). Trimming shortened V by 1 base and J by 0 bases, and 25 bases separated the two germline ends. This CDR3 spans 21 amino acids. Germline loops: CDR1 SGHVS, CDR2 FQNEAQ.

This chain connects TRBV5-5 to TRBJ2-7; the match to TRBD1 covers 7 bases. The V and J ends lost 1 base and 3 bases, in that order; junction bases with no gene match: 1. The germline V gene has CDR1 SGHKS and CDR2 YYEKEE (reference sequence). This CDR3 is 13 amino acids long. CDR3 in amino acids: CASSLTGDYEQYF. The CDR3 nucleotides are TGTGCCAGCAGCTTGACAGGGGACTACGAGCAGTACTTC.

The chain combines TRBV19 with TRBJ2-7; 10 bases match TRBD1. The CDR3 runs to 17 residues. Trimming at V came to 9 bases and at J to 2 bases, leaving 16 bases not matched to a gene. Germline assignment: CDR1 LNHDA and CDR2 SQIVND (reference sequence). The CDR3 bases are TGTGCCAGCATACCAGGGACAGGGGAAGCGGGGGCCTACGAGCAGTACTTC. Amino acids: CASIPGTGEAGAYEQYF.

The chain recombines TRBV5-6 with TRBJ2-5; 14 bases fit TRBD2. The CDR3 has 15 residues. J gave up 5 bases and V 4 bases, and 4 bases lay outside the gene matches. Germline V gene sequence: CDR1 SGHDT, CDR2 YYEEEE. The CDR3 loop reads CASSMGLAGAETQYF. CDR3 coding DNA: TGTGCCAGCAGCATGGGACTAGCGGGAGCGGAGACCCAGTACTTC.

This chain connects TRBV21-1 to TRBJ1-5; TRBD1, the table's D call, was not compared with the DNA. TRBV21-1 is labeled a pseudogene. The length of the CDR3 is 14 residues. The CDR3 DNA sequence: TGTGCCAGTCCAACTGACAGGATCGATCAGCCCCAGCATTTT. This encodes CASPTDRIDQPQHF.

In this sample, this clone turned up a few times. This chain's CDR3 is CAISEQGGETQYF. DNA of the CDR3: TGTGCCATCAGTGAACAGGGTGGGGAGACCCAGTACTTC. V gene TRBV10-3 combines with J gene TRBJ2-5; D may be TRBD1 (6 bases). Looked up from germline, CDR1 is ENHRY and CDR2 is SYGVKD. This CDR3 contains 13 residues. Trimming stripped 3 bases from V and 5 bases from J, with 10 bases between.

This chain uses TRBV28 with TRBJ1-2, with D possibly TRBD1 on 5 matching bases. CDR1 and CDR2 from the germline V gene are MDHEN and SYDVKM. The CDR3 spans 15 residues. V lost 7 bases and J 2 bases, leaving 17 bases between the germline ends. The CDR3 loop reads CASINLEGINYGYTF. Written as DNA, the CDR3 is TGTGCCAGCATCAACCTCGAGGGGATAAACTATGGCTACACCTTC.

V is TRBV2 and J is TRBJ2-7; 7 bases line up with TRBD2. CDR3 length equals 14 residues. From germline, CDR1 is SNHLY and CDR2 FYNNEI. J was trimmed by 0 bases and V by 7 bases; bases with no gene match: 6. DNA for the CDR3: TGTGCCAGCAAGTTAGCGGGCGGCTCCTACGAGCAGTACTTC. This codes for CASKLAGGSYEQYF.

The genes are TRBV29-1 and TRBJ1-4; D ambiguous. V gave up 6 bases and J gave up 4 bases, with 6 bases separating them. The CDR3 contains 11 residues. Germline assignment: CDR1 SQVTM and CDR2 ANQGSEA. This CDR3 is CSVDDNEKLFF. The CDR3 DNA reads as TGCAGCGTCGACGATAATGAAAAACTGTTTTTT. The full variable domain, completed using reference TRBV29-1 and TRBJ1-4, is SAVISQKPSRDICQRGTSLTIQCQVDSQVTMMFWYRQQPGQSLTLIATANQGSEATYESGFVIDKFPISRPNLTFSTLTVSNMSPEDSSIYLCSVDDNEKLFFGSGTQLSVL.

V and J are TRBV19 and TRBJ2-2; D perhaps matches TRBD1 (5 bases). The CDR3 has 14 amino acids. With 7 bases removed from V and 3 bases from J, the gap between germline ends came to 12 bases. Germline CDR1 and CDR2: LNHDA and SQIVND (reference sequence). DNA for the CDR3: TGTGCCAGTACGGCAGGGCTTGACACCGGGGAGCTGTTTTTT. Translation: CASTAGLDTGELFF.

The chain uses TRBV30 and TRBJ2-7; 9 bases are a match to TRBD1. This CDR3 comprises 12 residues. Per germline, CDR1 GTSNPN and CDR2 SVGIG (reference sequence). Trimming at V came to 3 bases and at J to 7 bases, leaving 4 bases not matched to a gene. CDR3 in amino acids: CAWRDRGREQYF. CDR3 in DNA: TGTGCCTGGAGGGACAGGGGTAGAGAGCAGTACTTC.

V gene TRBV25-1 combines with J gene TRBJ2-1; the match to TRBD2 covers 10 bases. The germline V gene has CDR1 MGHDK and CDR2 SYGVNS. V lost 5 bases and J lost 7; bases outside the gene matches: 5. The CDR3 sequence is 14 residues long. CDR3 coding DNA: TGTGCCAGCAGTCTAGCGGGAGTTAATAATGAGCAGTTCTTC. It translates to CASSLAGVNNEQFF.

V usage is TRBV28 and J usage is TRBJ2-7; either TRBD1 or TRBD2 may supply D (5 bases each). V gave up 9 bases and J gave up 12 bases, with 18 bases separating them. The CDR3 totals 11 residues. Germline V gene sequence: CDR1 MDHEN, CDR2 SYDVKM. As DNA, the CDR3 is TGTGCCAGTGAGGGGCGAAACTCTGCGTACTTC. This gives the protein CASEGRNSAYF.

The V gene is TRBV2, the J gene TRBJ2-1; D is undetermined. V was pared by 3 bases and J by 0 bases, with 9 bases between. The V gene's germline CDR1 is SNHLY and CDR2 FYNNEI. The CDR3 is 15 residues long. CDR3 nucleotides: TGTGCCAGCAGTGATTTCCCGAGCTCCTACAATGAGCAGTTCTTC. Translated, it gives CASSDFPSSYNEQFF.

Only a few counts were recorded for this clone. This chain links TRBV2 with TRBJ2-5, with D possibly TRBD1 on 6 matching bases. The CDR3 loop spans 14 amino acids. Trimming cost V 1 base and J 5 bases, with 11 bases left between them. CDR1 SNHLY and CDR2 FYNNEI come from the germline V gene. The chain's CDR3 is CASSEDREWETQYF. The CDR3 DNA reads as TGTGCCAGCAGTGAAGACAGGGAATGGGAGACCCAGTACTTC.

The sample holds one count of this clone. J is TRBJ2-7 and V is TRBV2; D not certain. V lost 7 bases and J lost 2, with 15 bases in between. Germline V gene data show CDR1 as SNHLY and CDR2 as FYNNEI. CDR3 size: 14 residues. The CDR3 region has the DNA TGTGCCAGCATATCTATTCTGTCCGCCTACGAGCAGTACTTC. This codes for CASISILSAYEQYF.

The chain has TRBV10-3 and TRBJ1-5, with D tentatively TRBD1 (6 bases). Germline CDR1 and CDR2: ENHRY and SYGVKD. Between the trimmed V and J ends, which lost 10 bases and 6 bases, there was a span of 16 bases. CDR3 size: 13 residues. The DNA for the CDR3 is TGTGCCACCGTGGACAGCTCCGGTCAGCCCCAGCATTTT. Amino acids: CATVDSSGQPQHF.

This clone has more than one count but fewer than ten. The chain recombines TRBV6-6 with TRBJ2-1; D possibly corresponds to TRBD2 (5 bases). Deletions cut 7 bases from V and 6 bases from J, with 7 bases between. This CDR3 has 11 amino acids. CDR1 and CDR2 from the germline V gene are MNHNY and SVGAGI (reference sequence). The CDR3 spells CASKGVNEQFF. CDR3 bases: TGTGCCAGCAAGGGAGTCAATGAGCAGTTCTTC.

V and J are TRBV5-1 and TRBJ2-3; weak D call: TRBD1 (7 bases). V gave up 4 bases and J gave up 3 bases, with 15 bases separating them. CDR1 SGHRS and CDR2 YFSETQ come from the germline V gene. CDR3 length: 15 residues. This CDR3 reads CASSNLQGGTDTQYF. In DNA form, the CDR3 reads TGCGCCAGCAGCAACCTGCAGGGGGGAACAGATACGCAGTATTTT.

The chain links TRBV11-3 to TRBJ2-1, with 8 bases aligning to TRBD2. The junction had 10 bases not matched to a gene; V was cut back by 2 bases and J by 10 bases. The CDR3 is 15 residues long. From germline, CDR1 is SGHNT and CDR2 YENEEA. This chain's CDR3 is CASSLLPGGPKEQFF. The CDR3 region has the DNA TGTGCCAGCAGCTTATTGCCGGGGGGGCCAAAAGAGCAGTTCTTC. The full variable domain, its missing parts supplied by reference TRBV11-3 and TRBJ2-1, is EAGVVQSPRYKIIEKKQPVAFWCNPISGHNTLYWYLQNLGQGPELLIRYENEEAVDDSQLPKDRFSAERLKGVDSTLKIQPAELGDSAVYLCASSLLPGGPKEQFFGPGTRLTVL.

The chain carries TRBV4-1 and TRBJ1-4; D possibly corresponds to TRBD1 (5 bases). V lost 1 base and J lost 2, with 20 bases in between. The CDR3 is 19 amino acids. Per the germline V gene, CDR1 is MGHRA and CDR2 is YSYEKL. Here the CDR3 reads CASSQVLGLGVYTNEKLFF. The CDR3 DNA reads as TGCGCCAGCAGCCAAGTTCTTGGTTTAGGGGTGTACACTAATGAAAAACTGTTTTTT.

V and J are TRBV27 and TRBJ1-1; TRBD1 matches 10 bases. The CDR3 is 14 residues long. Germline trimming cut 5 bases from V and 3 bases from J; bases unmatched to any gene: 3. Germline CDR1 MNHEY, CDR2 SMNVEV (reference sequence). CDR3 protein: CASSTGQGYTEAFF. CDR3 nucleotides: TGTGCCAGCAGTACGGGACAGGGGTACACTGAAGCTTTCTTT.

The chain employs TRBV5-1 and TRBJ2-2; TRBD1 matches 9 bases. The germline V gene encodes CDR1 SGHRS and CDR2 YFSETQ. J lost 4 bases, V lost 5 bases, and 9 bases had no gene match. The CDR3 loop spans 16 amino acids. CDR3 bases: TGCGCCAGCAGGATGGGGACAGGGTCGTTCACCGGGGAGCTGTTTTTT. This encodes CASRMGTGSFTGELFF.